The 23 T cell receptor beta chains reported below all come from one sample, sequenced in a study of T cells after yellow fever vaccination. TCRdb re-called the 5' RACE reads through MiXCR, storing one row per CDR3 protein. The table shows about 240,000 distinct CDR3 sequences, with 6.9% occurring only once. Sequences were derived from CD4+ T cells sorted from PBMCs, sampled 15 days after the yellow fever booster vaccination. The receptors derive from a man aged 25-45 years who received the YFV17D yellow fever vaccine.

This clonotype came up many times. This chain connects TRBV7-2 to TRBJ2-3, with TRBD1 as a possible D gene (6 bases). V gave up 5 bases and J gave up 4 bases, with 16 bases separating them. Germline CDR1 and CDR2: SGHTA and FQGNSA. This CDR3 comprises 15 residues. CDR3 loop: CASSRGGIGADTQYF. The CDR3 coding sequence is TGTGCCAGCAGCCGAGGGGGTATCGGTGCAGATACGCAGTATTTT.

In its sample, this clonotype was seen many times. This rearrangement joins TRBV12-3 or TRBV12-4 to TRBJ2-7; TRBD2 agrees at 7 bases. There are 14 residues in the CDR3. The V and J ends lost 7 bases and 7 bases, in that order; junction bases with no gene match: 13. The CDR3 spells CASTWSGELGEQYF. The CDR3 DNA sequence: TGTGCCAGCACTTGGAGCGGGGAACTGGGGGAGCAGTACTTC.

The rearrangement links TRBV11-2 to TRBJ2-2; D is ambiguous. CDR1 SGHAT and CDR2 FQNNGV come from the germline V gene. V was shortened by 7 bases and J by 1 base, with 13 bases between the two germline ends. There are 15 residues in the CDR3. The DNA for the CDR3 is TGTGCCAGCAAGCCAACTCCAATGAACACCGGGGAGCTGTTTTTT. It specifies CASKPTPMNTGELFF.

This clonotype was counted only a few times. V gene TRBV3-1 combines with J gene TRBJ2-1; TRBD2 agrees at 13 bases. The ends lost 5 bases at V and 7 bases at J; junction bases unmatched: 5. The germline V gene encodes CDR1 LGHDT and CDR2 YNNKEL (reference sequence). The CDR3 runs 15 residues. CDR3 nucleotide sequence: TGTGCCAGCAGCACTAGGGGACTAGCGGGGAATGAGCAGTTCTTC. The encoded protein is CASSTRGLAGNEQFF.

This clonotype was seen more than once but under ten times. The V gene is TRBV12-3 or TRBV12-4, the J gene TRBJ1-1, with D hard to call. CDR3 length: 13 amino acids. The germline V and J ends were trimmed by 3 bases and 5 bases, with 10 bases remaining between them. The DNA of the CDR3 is TGTGCCAGCAGTTTTGCCCCGGGGACTGAAGCTTTCTTT. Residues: CASSFAPGTEAFF.

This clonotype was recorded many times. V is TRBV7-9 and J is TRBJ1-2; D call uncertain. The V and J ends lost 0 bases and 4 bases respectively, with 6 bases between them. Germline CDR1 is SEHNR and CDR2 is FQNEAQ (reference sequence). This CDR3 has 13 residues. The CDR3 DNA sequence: TGTGCCAGCAGCTTAGCGGAGACCTATGGCTACACCTTC. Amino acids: CASSLAETYGYTF.

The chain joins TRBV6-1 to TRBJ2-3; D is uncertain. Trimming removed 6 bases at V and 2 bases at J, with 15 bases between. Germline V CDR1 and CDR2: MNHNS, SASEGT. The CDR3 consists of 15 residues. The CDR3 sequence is CASSPPRGFTDTQYF. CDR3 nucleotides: TGTGCCAGCAGCCCCCCGAGAGGATTCACAGATACGCAGTATTTT.

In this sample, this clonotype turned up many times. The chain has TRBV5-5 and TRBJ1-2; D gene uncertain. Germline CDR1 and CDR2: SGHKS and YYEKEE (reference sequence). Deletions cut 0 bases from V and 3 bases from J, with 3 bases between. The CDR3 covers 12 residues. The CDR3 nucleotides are TGTGCCAGCAGCTTGGACCACTATGGCTACACCTTC. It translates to CASSLDHYGYTF.

The DNA for the CDR3 is TGCAGTGCTAGTCGGGCGGGCAGCACAGATACGCAGTATTTT. Encoded protein: CSASRAGSTDTQYF. The V gene is TRBV20-1, the J gene TRBJ2-3, with D tentatively TRBD2 (5 bases). Germline V gives CDR1 DFQATT, CDR2 SNEGSKA (reference sequence). This CDR3 region has 14 residues. Trimming stripped 3 bases from V and 0 bases from J, with 10 bases between.

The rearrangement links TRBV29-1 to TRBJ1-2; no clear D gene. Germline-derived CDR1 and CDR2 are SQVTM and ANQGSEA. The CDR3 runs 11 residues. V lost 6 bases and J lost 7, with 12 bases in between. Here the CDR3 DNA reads TGCAGCGTGGTTACCCCGAGTGGCTACACCTTC. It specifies CSVVTPSGYTF.

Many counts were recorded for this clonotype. DNA for the CDR3: TGTGCCAGCAGTCCTAGGGCGGCACCCACAGGTTCACCCCTCCACTTT. Protein product: CASSPRAAPTGSPLHF. This sequence joins TRBV12-3 or TRBV12-4 and TRBJ1-6, with D possibly matching TRBD1 (5 bases). V was shortened by 5 bases and J by 9 bases, with 20 bases between the two germline ends. The CDR3 has 16 amino acids.

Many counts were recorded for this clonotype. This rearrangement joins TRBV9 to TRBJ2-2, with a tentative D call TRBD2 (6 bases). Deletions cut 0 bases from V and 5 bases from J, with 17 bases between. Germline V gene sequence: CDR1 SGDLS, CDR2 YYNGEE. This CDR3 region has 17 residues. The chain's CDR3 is CASSVVAGPAGTGELFF. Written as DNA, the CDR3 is TGTGCCAGCAGCGTAGTTGCGGGACCCGCAGGTACCGGGGAGCTGTTTTTT.

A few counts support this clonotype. The CDR3, as DNA: TGTGCCAGCTCACCAGGGACAGAGTACGAGCAGTACTTC. This translates into CASSPGTEYEQYF. This chain uses TRBV18 with TRBJ2-7; 7 positions match TRBD1. Trimming took 2 bases from V and 4 from J; bases not matched to a gene: 2. The CDR3 consists of 13 residues. Germline CDR1 is KGHSH and CDR2 is LQKENI.

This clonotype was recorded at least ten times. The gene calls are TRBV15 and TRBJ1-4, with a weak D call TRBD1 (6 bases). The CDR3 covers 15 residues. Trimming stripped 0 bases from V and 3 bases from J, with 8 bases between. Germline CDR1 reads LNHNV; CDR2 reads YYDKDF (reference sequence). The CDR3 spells CATSRDPGANEKLFF. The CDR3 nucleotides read TGTGCCACCAGCAGAGATCCAGGGGCTAATGAAAAACTGTTTTTT.

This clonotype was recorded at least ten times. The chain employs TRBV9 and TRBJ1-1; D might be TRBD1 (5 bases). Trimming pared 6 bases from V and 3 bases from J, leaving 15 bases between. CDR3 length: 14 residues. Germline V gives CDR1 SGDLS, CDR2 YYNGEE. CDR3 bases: TGTGCCAGCAACACCCACGGGGCCGACACTGAAGCTTTCTTT. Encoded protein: CASNTHGADTEAFF.

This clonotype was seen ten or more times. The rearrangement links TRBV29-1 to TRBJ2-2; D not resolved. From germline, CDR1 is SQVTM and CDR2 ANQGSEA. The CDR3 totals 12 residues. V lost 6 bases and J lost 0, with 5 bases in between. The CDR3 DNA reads TGCAGCGTCTCTACGAACACCGGGGAGCTGTTTTTT. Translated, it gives CSVSTNTGELFF.

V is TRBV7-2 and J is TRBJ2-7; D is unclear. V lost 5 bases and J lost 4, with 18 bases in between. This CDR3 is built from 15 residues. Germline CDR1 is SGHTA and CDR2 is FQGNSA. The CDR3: CASSQTPKTQYEQYF. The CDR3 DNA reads TGTGCCAGCAGCCAAACCCCTAAGACCCAATACGAGCAGTACTTC.

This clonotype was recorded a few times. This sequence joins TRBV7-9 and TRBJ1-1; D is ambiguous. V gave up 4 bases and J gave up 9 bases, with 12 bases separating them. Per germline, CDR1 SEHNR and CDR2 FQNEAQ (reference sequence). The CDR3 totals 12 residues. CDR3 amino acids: CASSSSDVKAFF. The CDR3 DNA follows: TGTGCCAGCAGCTCCTCTGATGTCAAAGCTTTCTTT.

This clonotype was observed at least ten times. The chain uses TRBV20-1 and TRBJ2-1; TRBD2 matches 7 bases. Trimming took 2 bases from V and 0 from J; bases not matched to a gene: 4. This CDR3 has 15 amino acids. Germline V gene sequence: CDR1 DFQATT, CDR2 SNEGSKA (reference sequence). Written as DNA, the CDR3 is TGCAGTGCTAGATATTCTAGCGGCTCCTACAATGAGCAGTTCTTC. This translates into CSARYSSGSYNEQFF.

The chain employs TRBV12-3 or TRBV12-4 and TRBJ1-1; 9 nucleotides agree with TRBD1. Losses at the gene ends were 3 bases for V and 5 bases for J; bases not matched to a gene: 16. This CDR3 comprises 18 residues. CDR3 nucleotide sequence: TGTGCCAGCAGTTTGGGTTTGGGACAGGGCGTAGCTAGGACTGAAGCTTTCTTT. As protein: CASSLGLGQGVARTEAFF.

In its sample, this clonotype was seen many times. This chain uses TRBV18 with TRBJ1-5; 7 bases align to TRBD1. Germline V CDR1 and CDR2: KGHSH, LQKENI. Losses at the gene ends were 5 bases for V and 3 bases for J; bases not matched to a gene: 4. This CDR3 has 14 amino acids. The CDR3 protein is CASSAGTVNQPQHF. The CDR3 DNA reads TGTGCCAGCTCAGCGGGGACAGTCAATCAGCCCCAGCATTTT.

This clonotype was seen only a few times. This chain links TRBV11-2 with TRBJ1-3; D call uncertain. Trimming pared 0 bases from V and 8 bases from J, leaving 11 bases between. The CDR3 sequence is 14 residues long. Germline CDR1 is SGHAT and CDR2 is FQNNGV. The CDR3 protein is CASSLEGNGDTIYF. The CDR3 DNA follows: TGTGCCAGCAGCTTAGAGGGAAATGGTGACACCATATATTTT. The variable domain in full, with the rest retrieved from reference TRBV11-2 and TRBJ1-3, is EAGVAQSPRYKIIEKRQSVAFWCNPISGHATLYWYQQILGQGPKLLIQFQNNGVVDDSQLPKDRFSAERLKGVDSTLKIQPAKLEDSAVYLCASSLEGNGDTIYFGEGSWLTVV.

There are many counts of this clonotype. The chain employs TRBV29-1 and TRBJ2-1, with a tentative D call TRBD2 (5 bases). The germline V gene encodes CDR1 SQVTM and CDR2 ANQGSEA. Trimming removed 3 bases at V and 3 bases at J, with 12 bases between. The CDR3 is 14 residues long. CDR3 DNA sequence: TGCAGCGTTGATATGGCGACTATCTACAATGAGCAGTTCTTC. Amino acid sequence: CSVDMATIYNEQFF.